This T cell receptor beta chain stems from a study of CD8 T cells in ankylosing spondylitis. This clonotype was found many times. The germline V gene encodes CDR1 DFQATT and CDR2 SNEGSKA (reference sequence). V was clipped by 0 bases and J by 0 bases, with 12 bases between them. The CDR3 has 16 residues. TCRdb itself ran the 5' RACE reads through MiXCR, one entry per CDR3 protein. Among some 120,000 distinct CDR3 sequences listed, roughly an eighth were seen once. Source material: blood, either unsorted or a sorted T cell fraction (not recorded which). V usage is TRBV20-1 and J usage is TRBJ2-1; perhaps TRBD1 as D (5 bases). The receptor comes from a female donor with ankylosing spondylitis or in good health (not recorded which). The CDR3 nucleotides are TGCAGTGCTAGAGATCAAAGGGGTCTCTCCTACAATGAGCAGTTCTTC. As protein: CSARDQRGLSYNEQFF.